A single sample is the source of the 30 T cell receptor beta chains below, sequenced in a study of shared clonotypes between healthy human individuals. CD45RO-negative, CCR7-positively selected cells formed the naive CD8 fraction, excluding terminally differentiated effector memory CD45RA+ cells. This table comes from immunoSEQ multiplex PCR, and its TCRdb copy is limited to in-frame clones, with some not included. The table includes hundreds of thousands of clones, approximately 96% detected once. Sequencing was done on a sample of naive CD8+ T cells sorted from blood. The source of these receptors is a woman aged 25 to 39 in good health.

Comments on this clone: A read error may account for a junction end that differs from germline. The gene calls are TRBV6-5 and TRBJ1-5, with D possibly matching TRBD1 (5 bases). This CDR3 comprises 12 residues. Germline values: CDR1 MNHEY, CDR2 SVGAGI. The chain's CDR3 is CASSYPGTERGF. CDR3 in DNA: TGTGCCAGCAGTTACCCCGGGACTGAGCGAGGGTTT.

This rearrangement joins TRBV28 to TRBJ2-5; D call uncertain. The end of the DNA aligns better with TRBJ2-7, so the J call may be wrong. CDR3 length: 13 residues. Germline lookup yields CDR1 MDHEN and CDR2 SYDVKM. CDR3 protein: CASSFERAYEQYF. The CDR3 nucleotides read TGTGCCAGCAGTTTCGAGAGAGCTTACGAGCAGTACTTC.

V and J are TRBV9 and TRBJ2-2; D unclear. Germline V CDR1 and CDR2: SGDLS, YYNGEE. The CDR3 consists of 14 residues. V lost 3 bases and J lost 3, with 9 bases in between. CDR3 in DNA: TGTGCCAGCAGCGCCGTCTTAGACACCGGGGAGCTGTTTTTT. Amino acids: CASSAVLDTGELFF.

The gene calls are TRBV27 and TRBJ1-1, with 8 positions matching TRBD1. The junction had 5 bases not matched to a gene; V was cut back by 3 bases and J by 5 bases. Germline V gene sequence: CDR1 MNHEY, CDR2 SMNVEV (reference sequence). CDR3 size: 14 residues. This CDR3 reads CASSFGQGITEAFF. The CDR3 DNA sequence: TGTGCCAGCAGTTTCGGACAGGGAATAACTGAAGCTTTCTTT.

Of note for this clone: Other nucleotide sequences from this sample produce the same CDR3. The DNA of the CDR3 is TGTGCCAGCAGTTACTTGGGGGGGGGAGGCACAGATACGCAGTATTTT. Protein product: CASSYLGGGGTDTQYF. V and J are TRBV6-6 and TRBJ2-3; 7 nucleotides agree with TRBD2. Germline values: CDR1 MNHNY, CDR2 SVGAGI (reference sequence). This CDR3 comprises 16 residues. The J segment lost 1 base and the V segment lost 1 base, leaving 5 bases of the junction unmatched.

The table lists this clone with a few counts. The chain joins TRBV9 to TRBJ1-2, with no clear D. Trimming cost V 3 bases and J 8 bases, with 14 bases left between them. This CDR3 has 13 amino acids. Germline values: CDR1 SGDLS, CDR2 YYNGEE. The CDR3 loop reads CASSGGGKEGYTF. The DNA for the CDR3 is TGTGCCAGCAGCGGGGGAGGCAAGGAGGGCTACACCTTC.

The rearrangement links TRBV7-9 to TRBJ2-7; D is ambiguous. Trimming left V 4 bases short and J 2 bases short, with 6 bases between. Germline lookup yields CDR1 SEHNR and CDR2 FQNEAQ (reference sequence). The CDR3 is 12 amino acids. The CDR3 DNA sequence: TGTGCCAGCAGCTCACAAGCCTACGAGCAGTACTTC. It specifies CASSSQAYEQYF.

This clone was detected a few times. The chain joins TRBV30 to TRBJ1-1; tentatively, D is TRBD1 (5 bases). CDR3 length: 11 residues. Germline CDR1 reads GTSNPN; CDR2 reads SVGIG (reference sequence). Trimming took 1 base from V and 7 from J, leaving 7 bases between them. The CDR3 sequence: CAWSAGVEAFF. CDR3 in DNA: TGTGCCTGGAGTGCGGGGGTTGAAGCTTTCTTT.

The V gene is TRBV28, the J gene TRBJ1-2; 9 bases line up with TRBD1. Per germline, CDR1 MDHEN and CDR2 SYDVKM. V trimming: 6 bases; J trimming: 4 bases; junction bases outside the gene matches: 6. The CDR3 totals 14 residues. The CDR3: CASRQQGAVYGYTF. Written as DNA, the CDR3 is TGTGCCAGCAGACAACAGGGGGCGGTCTATGGCTACACCTTC.

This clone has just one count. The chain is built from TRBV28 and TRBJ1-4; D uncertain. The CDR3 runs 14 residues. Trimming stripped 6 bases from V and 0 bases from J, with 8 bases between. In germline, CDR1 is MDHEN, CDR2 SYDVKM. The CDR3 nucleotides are TGTGCCAGCAGCCCACCTGCAACTAATGAAAAACTGTTTTTT. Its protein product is CASSPPATNEKLFF.

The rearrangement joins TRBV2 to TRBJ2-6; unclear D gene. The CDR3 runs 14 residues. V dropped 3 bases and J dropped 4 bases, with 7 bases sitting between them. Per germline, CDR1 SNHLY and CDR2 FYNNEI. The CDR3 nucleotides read TGTGCCAGCAGTGATGGGTTCGGGGCCAACGTCCTGACTTTC. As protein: CASSDGFGANVLTF.

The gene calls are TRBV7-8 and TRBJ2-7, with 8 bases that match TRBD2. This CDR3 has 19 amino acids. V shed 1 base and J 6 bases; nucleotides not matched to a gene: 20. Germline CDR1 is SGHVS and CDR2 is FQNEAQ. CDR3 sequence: CASSLEGLASGYLSPEQYF. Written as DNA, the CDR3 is TGTGCCAGCAGCTTAGAGGGGTTGGCTAGCGGGTACCTATCTCCCGAGCAGTACTTC. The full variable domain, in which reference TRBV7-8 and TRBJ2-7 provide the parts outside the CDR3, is GAGVSQSPRYKVAKRGQDVALRCDPISGHVSLFWYQQALGQGPEFLTYFQNEAQLDKSGLPSDRFFAERPEGSVSTLKIQRTQQEDSAVYLCASSLEGLASGYLSPEQYFGPGTRLTVT.

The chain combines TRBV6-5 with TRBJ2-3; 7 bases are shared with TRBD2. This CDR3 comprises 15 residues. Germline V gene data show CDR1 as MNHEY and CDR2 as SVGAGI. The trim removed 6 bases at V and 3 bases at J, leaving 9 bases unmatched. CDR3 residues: CASSDRDYSTDTQYF. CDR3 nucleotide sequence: TGTGCCAGCAGCGACCGGGACTATTCAACAGATACGCAGTATTTT.

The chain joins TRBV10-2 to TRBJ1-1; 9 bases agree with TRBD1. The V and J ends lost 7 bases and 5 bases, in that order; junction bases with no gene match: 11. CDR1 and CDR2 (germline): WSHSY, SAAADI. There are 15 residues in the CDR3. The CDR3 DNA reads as TGCGCCAGCACCCCGGGACAGGGAGGAAGGACTGAAGCTTTCTTT. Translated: CASTPGQGGRTEAFF.

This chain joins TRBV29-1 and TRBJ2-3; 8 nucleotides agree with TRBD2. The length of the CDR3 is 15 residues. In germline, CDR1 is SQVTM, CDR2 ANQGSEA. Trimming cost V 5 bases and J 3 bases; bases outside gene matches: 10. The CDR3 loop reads CSVRGLELQTDTQYF. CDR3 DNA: TGCAGCGTTAGGGGACTAGAGCTTCAGACAGATACGCAGTATTTT.

The CDR3 DNA reads TGTGCCAGCAATGGCCCCGACACGGTGAATCAGCCCCAGCATTTT. Translation gives CASNGPDTVNQPQHF. V gene TRBV28 combines with J gene TRBJ1-5; D gene unclear. Germline V gene data show CDR1 as MDHEN and CDR2 as SYDVKM. The V gene lost 7 bases and the J gene lost 4 bases, with 17 bases spanning the gap. There are 15 residues in the CDR3.

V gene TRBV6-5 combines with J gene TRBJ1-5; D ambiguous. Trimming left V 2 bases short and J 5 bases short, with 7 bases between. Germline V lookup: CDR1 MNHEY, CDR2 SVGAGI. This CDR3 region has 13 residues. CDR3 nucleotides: TGTGCCAGCAGTTACCGTGGGGATCAGCCCCAGCATTTT. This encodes CASSYRGDQPQHF.

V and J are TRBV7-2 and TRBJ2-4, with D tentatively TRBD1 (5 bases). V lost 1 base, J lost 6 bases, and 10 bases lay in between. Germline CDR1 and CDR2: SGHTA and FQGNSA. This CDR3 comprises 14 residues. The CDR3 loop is CASSLGGPRNIQYF. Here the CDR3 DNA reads TGTGCCAGCAGCTTAGGGGGCCCAAGAAACATTCAGTACTTC.

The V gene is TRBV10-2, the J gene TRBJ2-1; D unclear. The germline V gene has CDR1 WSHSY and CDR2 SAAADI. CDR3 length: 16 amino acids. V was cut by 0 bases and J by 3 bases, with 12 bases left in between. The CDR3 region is CASSESWIPIYNEQFF. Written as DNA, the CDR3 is TGCGCCAGCAGTGAGTCTTGGATCCCGATCTACAATGAGCAGTTCTTC.

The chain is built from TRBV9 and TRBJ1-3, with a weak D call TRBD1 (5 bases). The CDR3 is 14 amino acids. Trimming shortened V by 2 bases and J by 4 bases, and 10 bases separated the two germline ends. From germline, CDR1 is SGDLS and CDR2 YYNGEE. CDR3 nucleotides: TGTGCCAGCAGCGTCGAGGGGTCAGGAAACACCATATATTTT. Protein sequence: CASSVEGSGNTIYF.

The CDR3 coding sequence is TGTGCCAGCAGTCCCGCTGCTAGCGGGATATTATCACGAGATGAGCAGTTCTTC. Translation: CASSPAASGILSRDEQFF. The chain carries TRBV2 and TRBJ2-1; 9 bases fit TRBD2. The CDR3 runs to 18 residues. After removal of 5 bases from V and 8 bases from J, the junction contained 19 bases not matched to a gene. Germline values: CDR1 SNHLY, CDR2 FYNNEI.

CDR3 nucleotide sequence: TGTGCCAGCAGCTTAGGTATAGGGCAGGACTATGGCTACACCTTC. It encodes CASSLGIGQDYGYTF. The chain recombines TRBV11-2 with TRBJ1-2; D remains ambiguous. Germline assignment: CDR1 SGHAT and CDR2 FQNNGV. The length of the CDR3 is 15 residues. Deletions cut 1 base from V and 3 bases from J, with 12 bases between.

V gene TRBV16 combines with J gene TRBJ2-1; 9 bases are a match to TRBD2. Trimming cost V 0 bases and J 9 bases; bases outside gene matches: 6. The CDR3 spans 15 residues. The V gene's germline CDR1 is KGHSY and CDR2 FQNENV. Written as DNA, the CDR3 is TGTGCCAGCAGCCAATCAAGTCTAGCGGGATCTGAGCAGTTCTTC. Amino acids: CASSQSSLAGSEQFF.

CDR3 sequence: CATSSGLGGTDTQYF. CDR3 in DNA: TGTGCCACCAGCAGCGGACTTGGGGGGACAGATACGCAGTATTTT. The chain employs TRBV15 and TRBJ2-3; possible D gene TRBD2, 6 bases. V was clipped by 3 bases and J by 3 bases, with 13 bases between them. This CDR3 has 15 residues. The germline gives CDR1 LNHNV, CDR2 YYDKDF (reference sequence). Complete variable domain (other parts from reference TRBV15 and TRBJ2-3): DAMVIQNPRYQVTQFGKPVTLSCSQTLNHNVMYWYQQKSSQAPKLLFHYYDKDFNNEADTPDNFQSRRPNTSFCFLDIRSPGLGDTAMYLCATSSGLGGTDTQYFGPGTRLTVL.

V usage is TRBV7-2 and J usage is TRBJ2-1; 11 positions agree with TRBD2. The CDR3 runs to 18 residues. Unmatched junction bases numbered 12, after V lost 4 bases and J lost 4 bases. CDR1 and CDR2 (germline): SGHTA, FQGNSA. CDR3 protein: CASSSGRLAGTPYNEQFF. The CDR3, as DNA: TGTGCCAGCAGCTCCGGGAGACTAGCGGGAACGCCTTACAATGAGCAGTTCTTC. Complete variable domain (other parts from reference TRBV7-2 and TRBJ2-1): GAGVSQSPSNKVTEKGKDVELRCDPISGHTALYWYRQSLGQGLEFLIYFQGNSAPDKSGLPSDRFSAERTGGSVSTLTIQRTQQEDSAVYLCASSSGRLAGTPYNEQFFGPGTRLTVL.

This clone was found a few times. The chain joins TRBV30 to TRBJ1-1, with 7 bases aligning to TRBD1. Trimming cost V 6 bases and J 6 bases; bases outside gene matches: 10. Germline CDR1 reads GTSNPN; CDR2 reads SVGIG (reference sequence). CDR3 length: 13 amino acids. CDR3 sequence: CACTGRGRPEAFF. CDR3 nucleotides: TGTGCCTGTACGGGAAGGGGGCGGCCTGAAGCTTTCTTT.

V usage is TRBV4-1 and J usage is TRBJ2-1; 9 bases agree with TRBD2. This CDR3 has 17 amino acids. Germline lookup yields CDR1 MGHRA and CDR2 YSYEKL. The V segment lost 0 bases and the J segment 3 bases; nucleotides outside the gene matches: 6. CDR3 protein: CASSQDTGTSIYNEQFF. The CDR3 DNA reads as TGCGCCAGCAGCCAAGATACGGGGACTAGCATCTACAATGAGCAGTTCTTC.

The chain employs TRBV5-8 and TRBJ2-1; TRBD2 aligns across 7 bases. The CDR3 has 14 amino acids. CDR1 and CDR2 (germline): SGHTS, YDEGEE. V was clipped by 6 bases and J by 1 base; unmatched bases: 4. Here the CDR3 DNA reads TGTGCCAGCACGGCTAGCGGTTCCTACAATGAGCAGTTCTTC. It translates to CASTASGSYNEQFF.

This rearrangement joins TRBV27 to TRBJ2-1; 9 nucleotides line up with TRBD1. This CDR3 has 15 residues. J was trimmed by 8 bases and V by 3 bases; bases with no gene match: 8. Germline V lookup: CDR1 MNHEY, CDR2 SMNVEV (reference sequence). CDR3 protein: CASSFLGTGLHEQFF. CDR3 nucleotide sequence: TGTGCCAGCAGTTTCTTAGGGACAGGGCTCCATGAGCAGTTCTTC.

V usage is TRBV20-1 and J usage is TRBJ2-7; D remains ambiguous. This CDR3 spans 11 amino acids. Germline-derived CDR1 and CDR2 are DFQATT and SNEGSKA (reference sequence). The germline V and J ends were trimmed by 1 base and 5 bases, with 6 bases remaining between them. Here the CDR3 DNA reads TGCAGTGCTAGAGCCCATAACGAGCAGTACTTC. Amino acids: CSARAHNEQYF.